This TCR beta chain was sequenced during a study of CD8 T cells in ankylosing spondylitis. Study-wide findings and caveats: Ankylosing spondylitis blood appeared to be characterized by a TCR beta motif of eight or nine highly homologous variants. Earlier work had already found some motif variants in reactive arthritis synovial fluid and blood. The authors reported significant enrichment of disease-linked clones in matched ankylosing spondylitis synovial fluid.

Between the trimmed V and J ends, which lost 4 bases and 7 bases, there was a span of 20 bases. The V gene's germline CDR1 is SGHAT and CDR2 FQNNGV. The CDR3 sequence is 15 residues long. From the 5' RACE reads, TCRdb called clonotypes with MiXCR, one entry per CDR3 protein. The table has fewer than 550,000 distinct CDR3 sequences, 5.3% seen once; the top ten hold 3% to 4.5%. Ten or more counts support this clonotype. Its matching antigen is unknown. The sequence came from a male donor with ankylosing spondylitis. The V call is TRBV11-2, the J call TRBJ2-7; TRBD2 might be the D (5 bases). The sequencing input was blood, either unsorted or a sorted T cell fraction (not recorded which). CDR3 in DNA: TGTGCCAGCAGCTCGGTGTCCCACTCCCGGGGAGAGCAGTACTTC. Encoded protein: CASSSVSHSRGEQYF.